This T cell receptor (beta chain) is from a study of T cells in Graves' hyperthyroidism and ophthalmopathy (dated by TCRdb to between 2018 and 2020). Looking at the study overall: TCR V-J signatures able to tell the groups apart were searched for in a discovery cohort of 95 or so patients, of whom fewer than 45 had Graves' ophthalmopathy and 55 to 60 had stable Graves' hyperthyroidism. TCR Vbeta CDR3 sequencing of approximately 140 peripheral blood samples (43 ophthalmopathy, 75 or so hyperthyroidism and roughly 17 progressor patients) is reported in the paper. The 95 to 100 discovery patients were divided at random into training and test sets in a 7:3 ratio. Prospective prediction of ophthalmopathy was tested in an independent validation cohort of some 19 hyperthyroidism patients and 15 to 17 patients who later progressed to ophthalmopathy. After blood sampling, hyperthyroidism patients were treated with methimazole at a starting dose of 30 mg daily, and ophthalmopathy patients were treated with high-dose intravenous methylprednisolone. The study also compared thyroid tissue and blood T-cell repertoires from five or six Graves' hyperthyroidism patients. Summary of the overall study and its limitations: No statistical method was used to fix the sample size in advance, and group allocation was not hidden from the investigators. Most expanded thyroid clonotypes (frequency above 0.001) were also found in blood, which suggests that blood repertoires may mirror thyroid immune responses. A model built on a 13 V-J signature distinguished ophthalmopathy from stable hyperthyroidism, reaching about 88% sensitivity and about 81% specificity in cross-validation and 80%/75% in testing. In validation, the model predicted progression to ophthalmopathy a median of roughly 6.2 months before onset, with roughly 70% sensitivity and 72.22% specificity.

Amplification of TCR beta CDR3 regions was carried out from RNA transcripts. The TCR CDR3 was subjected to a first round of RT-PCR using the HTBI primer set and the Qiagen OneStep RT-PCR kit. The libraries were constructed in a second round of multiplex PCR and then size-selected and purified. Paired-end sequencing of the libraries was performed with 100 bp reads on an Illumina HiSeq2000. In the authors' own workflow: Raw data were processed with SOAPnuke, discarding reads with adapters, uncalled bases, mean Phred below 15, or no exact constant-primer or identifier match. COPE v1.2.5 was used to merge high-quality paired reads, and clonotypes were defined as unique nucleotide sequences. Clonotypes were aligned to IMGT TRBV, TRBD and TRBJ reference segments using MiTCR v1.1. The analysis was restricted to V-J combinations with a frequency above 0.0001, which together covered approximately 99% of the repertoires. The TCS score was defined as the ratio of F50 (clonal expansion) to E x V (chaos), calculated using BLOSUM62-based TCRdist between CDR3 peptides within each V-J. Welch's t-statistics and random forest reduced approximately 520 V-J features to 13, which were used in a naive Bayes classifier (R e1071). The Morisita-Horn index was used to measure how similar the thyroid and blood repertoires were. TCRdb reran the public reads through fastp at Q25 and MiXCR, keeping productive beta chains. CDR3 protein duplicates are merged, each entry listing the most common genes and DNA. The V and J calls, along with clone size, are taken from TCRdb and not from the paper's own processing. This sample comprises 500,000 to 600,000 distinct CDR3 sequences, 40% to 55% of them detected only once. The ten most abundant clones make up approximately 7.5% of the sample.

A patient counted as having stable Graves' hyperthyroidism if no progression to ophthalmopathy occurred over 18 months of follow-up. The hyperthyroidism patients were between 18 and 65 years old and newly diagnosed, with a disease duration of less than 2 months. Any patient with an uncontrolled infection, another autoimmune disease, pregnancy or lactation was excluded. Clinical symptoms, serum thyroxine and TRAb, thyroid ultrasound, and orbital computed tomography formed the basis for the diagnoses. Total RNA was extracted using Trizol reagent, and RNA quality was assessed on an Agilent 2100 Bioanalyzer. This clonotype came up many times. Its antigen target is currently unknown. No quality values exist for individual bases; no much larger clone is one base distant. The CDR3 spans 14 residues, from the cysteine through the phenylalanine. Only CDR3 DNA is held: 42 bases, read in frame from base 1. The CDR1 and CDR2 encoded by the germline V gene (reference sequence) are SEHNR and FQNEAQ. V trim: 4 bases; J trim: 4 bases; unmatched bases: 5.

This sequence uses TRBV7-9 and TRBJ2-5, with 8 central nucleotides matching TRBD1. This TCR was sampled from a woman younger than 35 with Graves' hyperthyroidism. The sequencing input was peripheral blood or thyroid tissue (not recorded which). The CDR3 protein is CASSSPGGVETQYF. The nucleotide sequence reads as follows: TGTGCCAGCAGCTCCCCAGGGGGCGTAGAGACCCAGTACTTC.